This T cell receptor (beta chain) appears in the sequencing data of a study of blood T cell repertoires in COVID-19. This clone was counted a few times. This CDR3 has 17 amino acids. Germline CDR1 is LGHNA and CDR2 is YSLEER. V lost 0 bases, J lost 7 bases, and 18 bases lay in between. Here immunoSEQ multiplex PCR was the method, and the copy in TCRdb shows in-frame clones only, minus some. The data contain about 58,000 clones, approximately 90% of them singletons. The sequenced sample was peripheral blood. The chain couples TRBV4-3 to TRBJ2-2, with TRBD1 as a possible D gene (7 bases). The sequence came from a woman aged 55-69 years with active COVID-19. CDR3 sequence reads: CASSQDKGGGAGGELFF. The CDR3 nucleotides are TGCGCCAGCAGCCAAGATAAAGGAGGGGGCGCGGGCGGGGAGCTGTTTTTT.